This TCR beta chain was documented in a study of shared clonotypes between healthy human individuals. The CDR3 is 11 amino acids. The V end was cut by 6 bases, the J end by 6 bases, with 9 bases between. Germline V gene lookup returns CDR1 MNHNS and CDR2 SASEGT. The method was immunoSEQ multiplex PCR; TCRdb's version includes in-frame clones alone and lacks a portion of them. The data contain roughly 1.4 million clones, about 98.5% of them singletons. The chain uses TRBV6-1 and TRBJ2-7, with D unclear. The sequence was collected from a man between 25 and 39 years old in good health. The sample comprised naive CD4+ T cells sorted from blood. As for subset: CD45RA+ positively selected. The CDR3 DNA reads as TGTGCCAGCAGCCTACAGATCGAGCAGTACTTC. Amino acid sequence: CASSLQIEQYF.